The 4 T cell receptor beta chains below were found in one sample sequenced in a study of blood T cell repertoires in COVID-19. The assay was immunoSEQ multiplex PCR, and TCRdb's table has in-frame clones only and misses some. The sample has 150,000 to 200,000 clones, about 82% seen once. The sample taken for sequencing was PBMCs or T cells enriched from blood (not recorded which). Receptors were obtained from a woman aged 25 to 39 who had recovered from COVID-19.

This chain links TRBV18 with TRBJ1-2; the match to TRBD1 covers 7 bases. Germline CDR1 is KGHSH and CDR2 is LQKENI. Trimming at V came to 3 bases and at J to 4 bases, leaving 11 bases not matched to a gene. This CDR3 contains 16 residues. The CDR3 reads CASSPNRDSVGYGYTF. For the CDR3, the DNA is TGTGCCAGCTCACCGAACCGGGACAGCGTGGGCTATGGCTACACCTTC.

CDR3 in DNA: TGCGCCAGCAGCCAAAGGGTCGCGGGCAGGGGGCAGGTTCAGCCCCAGCATTTT. It encodes CASSQRVAGRGQVQPQHF. The V gene is TRBV4-1, the J gene TRBJ1-5; 8 bases agree with TRBD1. V lost 2 bases, J lost 6 bases, and 15 bases stayed unmatched. The CDR3 contains 18 residues. Germline V gene sequence: CDR1 MGHRA, CDR2 YSYEKL.

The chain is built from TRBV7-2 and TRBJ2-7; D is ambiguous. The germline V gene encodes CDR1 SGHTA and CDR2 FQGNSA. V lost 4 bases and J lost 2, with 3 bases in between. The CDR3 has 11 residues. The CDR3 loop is CASSSAYEQYF. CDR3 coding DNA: TGTGCCAGCAGCTCAGCCTACGAGCAGTACTTC.

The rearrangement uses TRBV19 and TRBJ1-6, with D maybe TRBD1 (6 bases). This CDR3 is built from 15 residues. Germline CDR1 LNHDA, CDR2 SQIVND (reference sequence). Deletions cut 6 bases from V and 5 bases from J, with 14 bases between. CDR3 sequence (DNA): TGTGCCAGTAGCGATCAGGGGATCAATAATTCACCCCTCCACTTT. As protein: CASSDQGINNSPLHF.